This T cell receptor (beta chain) derives from a study of blood T cell repertoires in COVID-19. J lost 3 bases, V lost 4 bases, and 8 bases had no gene match. The CDR3 is made up of 15 amino acids. Germline V gene sequence: CDR1 SGHRS, CDR2 YFSETQ. Some clones are missing from TCRdb's copy, which holds only in-frame ones; the method was immunoSEQ multiplex PCR. The sample gives approximately 170,000 clones, approximately 77% of which show up once; 10% to 13% is in the top ten. The sequence was obtained from a woman of 80 years or more with active or convalescent COVID-19. This rearrangement joins TRBV5-1 to TRBJ1-2; 8 positions agree with TRBD1. Sequencing input: peripheral blood. DNA of the CDR3: TGCGCCAGCAGCCCAGGACAGGGTATACACTATGGCTACACCTTC. Protein product: CASSPGQGIHYGYTF.